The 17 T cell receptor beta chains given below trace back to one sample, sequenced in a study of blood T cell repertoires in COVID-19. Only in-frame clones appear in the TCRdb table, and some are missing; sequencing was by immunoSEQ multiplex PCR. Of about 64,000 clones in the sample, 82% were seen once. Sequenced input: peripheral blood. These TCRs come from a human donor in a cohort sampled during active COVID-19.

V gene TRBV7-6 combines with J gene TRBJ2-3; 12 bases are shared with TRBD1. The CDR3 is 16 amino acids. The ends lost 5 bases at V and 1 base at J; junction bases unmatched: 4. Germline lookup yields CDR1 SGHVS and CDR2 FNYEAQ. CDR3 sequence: CASSLGTGGRTDTQYF. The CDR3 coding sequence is TGTGCCAGCAGCCTAGGGACAGGGGGCCGCACAGATACGCAGTATTTT.

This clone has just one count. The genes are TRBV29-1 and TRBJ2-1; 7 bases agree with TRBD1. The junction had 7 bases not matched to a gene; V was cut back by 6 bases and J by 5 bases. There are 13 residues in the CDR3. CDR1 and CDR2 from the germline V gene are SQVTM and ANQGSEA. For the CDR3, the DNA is TGCAGCGTAAGTCAGGGGGTGAACAATGAGCAGTTCTTC. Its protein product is CSVSQGVNNEQFF.

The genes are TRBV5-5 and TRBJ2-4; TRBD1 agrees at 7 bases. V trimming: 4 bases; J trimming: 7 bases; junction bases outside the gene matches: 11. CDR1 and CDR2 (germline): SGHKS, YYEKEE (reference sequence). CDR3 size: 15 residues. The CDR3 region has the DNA TGTGCCAGCAGCCTAGAGGGACAGCCCGTCAACATTCAGTACTTC. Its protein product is CASSLEGQPVNIQYF.

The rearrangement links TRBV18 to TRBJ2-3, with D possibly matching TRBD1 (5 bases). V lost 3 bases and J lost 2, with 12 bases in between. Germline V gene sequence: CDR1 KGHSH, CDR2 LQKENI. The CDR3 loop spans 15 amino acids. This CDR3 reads CASSPTRTNTDTQYF. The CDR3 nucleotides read TGTGCCAGCTCACCTACCCGGACAAACACAGATACGCAGTATTTT. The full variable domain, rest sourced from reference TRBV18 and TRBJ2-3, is NAGVMQNPRHLVRRRGQEARLRCSPMKGHSHVYWYRQLPEEGLKFMVYLQKENIIDESGMPKERFSAEFPKEGPSILRIQQVVRGDSAAYFCASSPTRTNTDTQYFGPGTRLTVL.

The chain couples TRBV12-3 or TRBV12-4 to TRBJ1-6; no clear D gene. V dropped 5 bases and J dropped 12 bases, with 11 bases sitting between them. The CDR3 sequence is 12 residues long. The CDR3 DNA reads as TGTGCCAGCAGTCCCACACCGCAACCCCTCCACTTT. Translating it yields CASSPTPQPLHF.

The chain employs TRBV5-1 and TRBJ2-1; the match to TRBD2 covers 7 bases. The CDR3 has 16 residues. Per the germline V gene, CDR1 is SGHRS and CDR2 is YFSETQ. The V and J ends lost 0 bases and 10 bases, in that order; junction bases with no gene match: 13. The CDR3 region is CASSLVQRGGFLEQFF. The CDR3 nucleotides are TGCGCCAGCAGCTTGGTCCAGCGGGGCGGGTTTTTAGAGCAGTTCTTC.

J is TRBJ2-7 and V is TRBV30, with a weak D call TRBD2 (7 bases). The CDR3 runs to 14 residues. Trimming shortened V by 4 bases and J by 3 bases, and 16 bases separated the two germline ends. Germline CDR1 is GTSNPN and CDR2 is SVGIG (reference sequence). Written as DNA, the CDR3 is TGTGCCTGGAAAAGACGCGGGGGCTACTACGAGCAGTACTTC. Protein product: CAWKRRGGYYEQYF.

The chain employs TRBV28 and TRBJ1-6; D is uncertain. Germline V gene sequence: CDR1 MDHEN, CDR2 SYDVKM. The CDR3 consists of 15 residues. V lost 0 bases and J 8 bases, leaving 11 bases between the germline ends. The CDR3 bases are TGTGCCAGCAGTTTATGGGTCACTTCGGATTCACCCCTCCACTTT. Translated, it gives CASSLWVTSDSPLHF.

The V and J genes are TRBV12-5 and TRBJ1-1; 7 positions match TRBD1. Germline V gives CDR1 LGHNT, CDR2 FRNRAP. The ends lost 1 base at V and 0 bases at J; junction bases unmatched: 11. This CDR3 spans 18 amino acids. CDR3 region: CASGLGPRGAGMNTEAFF. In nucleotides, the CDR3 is TGTGCTAGTGGTTTGGGTCCCAGGGGGGCTGGGATGAACACTGAAGCTTTCTTT. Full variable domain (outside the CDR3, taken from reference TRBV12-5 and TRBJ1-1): DARVTQTPRHKVTEMGQEVTMRCQPILGHNTVFWYRQTMMQGLELLAYFRNRAPLDDSGMPKDRFSAEMPDATLATLKIQPSEPRDSAVYFCASGLGPRGAGMNTEAFFGQGTRLTVV.

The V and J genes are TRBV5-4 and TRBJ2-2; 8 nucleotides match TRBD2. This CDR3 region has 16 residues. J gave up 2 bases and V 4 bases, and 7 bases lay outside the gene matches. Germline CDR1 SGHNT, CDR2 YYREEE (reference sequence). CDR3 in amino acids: CASSLQLAANTGELFF. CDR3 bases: TGTGCCAGCAGCCTGCAACTAGCGGCCAACACCGGGGAGCTGTTTTTT.

Here the CDR3 reads CASITKGKGALPQYF. CDR3 nucleotide sequence: TGTGCCAGCATCACAAAAGGGAAGGGGGCGCTCCCCCAGTACTTC. The chain uses TRBV6-5 and TRBJ2-5; 7 bases line up with TRBD1. Per the germline V gene, CDR1 is MNHEY and CDR2 is SVGAGI. The CDR3 has 15 amino acids. V lost 7 bases and J lost 9; bases outside the gene matches: 17.

The DNA of the CDR3 is TGCGCCAGCAGTGAGGACAGGGGGAGGGAGACCCAGTACTTC. Translating gives CASSEDRGRETQYF. The chain combines TRBV10-1 with TRBJ2-5, with 9 bases matching TRBD1. The length of the CDR3 is 14 residues. V lost 2 bases to trimming and J lost 5 bases; unmatched junction nucleotides: 3. The germline V gene encodes CDR1 WNHNN and CDR2 SYGVQD (reference sequence).

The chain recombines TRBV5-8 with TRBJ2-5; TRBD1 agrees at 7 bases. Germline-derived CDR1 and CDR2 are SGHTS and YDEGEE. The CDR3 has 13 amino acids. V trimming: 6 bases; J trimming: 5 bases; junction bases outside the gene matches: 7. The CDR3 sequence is CASNQQGKETQYF. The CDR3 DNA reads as TGTGCCAGCAACCAACAGGGGAAGGAGACCCAGTACTTC.

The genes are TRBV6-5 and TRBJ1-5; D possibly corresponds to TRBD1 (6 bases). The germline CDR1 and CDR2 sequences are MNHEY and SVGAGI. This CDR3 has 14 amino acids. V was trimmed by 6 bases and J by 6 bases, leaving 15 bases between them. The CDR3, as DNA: TGTGCCAGCAGCTTGAACAGGGCGGGTCAGCCCCAGCATTTT. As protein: CASSLNRAGQPQHF.

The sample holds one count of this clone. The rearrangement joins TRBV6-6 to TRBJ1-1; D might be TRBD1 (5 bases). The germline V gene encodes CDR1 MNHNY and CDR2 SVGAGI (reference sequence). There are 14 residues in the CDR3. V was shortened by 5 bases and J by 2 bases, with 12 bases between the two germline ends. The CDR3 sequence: CASSNVGGNTEAFF. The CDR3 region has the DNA TGTGCCAGCAGTAACGTGGGGGGTAACACTGAAGCTTTCTTT.

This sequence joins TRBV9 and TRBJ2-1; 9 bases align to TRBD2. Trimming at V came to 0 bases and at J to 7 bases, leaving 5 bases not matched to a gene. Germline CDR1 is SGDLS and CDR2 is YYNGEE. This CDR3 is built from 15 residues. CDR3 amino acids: CASSVAASGGNEQFF. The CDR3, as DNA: TGTGCCAGCAGCGTAGCGGCCAGCGGGGGGAATGAGCAGTTCTTC.

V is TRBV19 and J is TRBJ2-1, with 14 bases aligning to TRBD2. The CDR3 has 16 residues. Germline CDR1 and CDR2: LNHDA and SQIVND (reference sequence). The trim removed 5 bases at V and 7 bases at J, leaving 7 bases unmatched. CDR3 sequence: CASSARTSGGINEQFF. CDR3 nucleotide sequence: TGTGCCAGTAGTGCCCGGACTAGCGGGGGGATAAATGAGCAGTTCTTC.